This T cell receptor beta chain was recorded in a study of beta chain features in type 1 diabetes (dated by TCRdb to the late 2010s). Study-wide context: Patients and healthy donors did not differ in mean age, gender distribution, total cell number or subset yield. A total of some 100,000,000 sorted cells were examined across all samples, and a strong correlation was observed between cell number per subset and RNA yield. The study compared the TCRB repertoires of sorted circulating CD4+ T cell subsets in recently diagnosed type 1 diabetes patients with those in matched healthy donors. Naive and central memory subsets were obtained from all 30 or so donors, but regulatory and stem cell-like memory subsets were isolated from only 8 patients and about eight healthy donors. Points the paper makes about the study in general: Patients with type 1 diabetes made fewer insertions and deleted more nucleotides at VDJ recombination sites, implying thymic rearrangement abnormalities. Naive, central memory and regulatory TCRB repertoires appeared more similar among patients than among healthy donors. Because the HLA sub-analyses included only small numbers of individuals, any influence of HLA type on TCRB rearrangement was left unresolved. Sequencing cDNA rather than genomic DNA could over-represent highly expressing activated cells, although activation and CD3 levels did not differ between groups. PCR might favor shorter templates, but patient and control samples were amplified and corrected together, so any skew would affect both groups equally. Type 1 diabetes patients showed a moderate but significant shortening of TCRB CDR3 length in all four CD4+ subsets.

All of the isolated RNA was reverse transcribed with the High Capacity cDNA Reverse Transcription Kit, so expressed TCRB transcripts were sequenced. Deep immunoSEQ sequencing was performed on naive, central memory and regulatory T cell samples, with an average of about 3.6 million total reads per sample. After sorted cells were lysed in RLT buffer, RNA was extracted with DNase-treated RNeasy Micro or Mini kits, with the choice depending on cell number. To prevent cross-contamination, every cell subset was processed on its own, while patient and healthy donor samples were processed together. The immunoSEQ multiplex PCR was used to amplify TCRB sequences from cDNA, generating 87-bp fragments that spanned the CDR3 region. Sequencing of the amplicons was performed on the Illumina HiSeq platform. As for the authors' bioinformatics: PCR bias was computationally corrected using synthetic template baselines, reads within Hamming distance 2 were collapsed, and singletons that could not be merged were discarded. Reads were aligned to IMGT to assign V, D and J genes, CDR3 length, and insertions or deletions at six rearrangement sites. Within each subset, clonotype counts were normalized to the number of sorted cells before true diversity and Gini coefficients were calculated with the tcR R package. The overlap coefficient, calculated on TCRB nucleotide sequences, was used to measure repertoire sharing. Out-of-frame TCRB sequences from naive cells were analyzed to stand in for the pre-selection repertoire. TCRdb holds this immuneACCESS table with in-frame rearrangements only. Some clones are missing; in checked studies, unresolved V genes explain under half, and the rest has no known cause. V, J and clone size were drawn from that table, and D and trimming were deduced from the DNA. This sample comprises about 360,000 clones, around 12% of them detected only once. Approximately 0.015% of the sample lies in the top ten.

The germline V and J ends show losses of 4 bases and 4 bases respectively, and no gene match explains 5 bases of the junction. The CDR3 runs 14 residues from the cysteine to the phenylalanine. The retained sequence is limited to the CDR3, 42 bases, with the frame set at the first base. The CDR1 and CDR2 encoded by the germline V gene are SGHDN and FVKESK. Each donor gave one peripheral blood draw, averaging approximately 120 mL, which was collected into heparinised tubes. A BD FACSAria II and a panel including CD45RO, CCR7, CD25, CD127, CD95 and CD27 were used to sort naive, central memory, regulatory and stem cell-like memory CD4+ T cells. Purity was above 95% for every sorted population. PBMCs were isolated immediately by Lymphoprep density gradient centrifugation and stained directly without culture. So that batch effects would be minimized, each experiment stained and sorted samples in pairs, pairing one healthy donor with one patient.

This clone was observed a handful of times. Which antigen it targets is not known. No per-base quality is available; no much larger clone lies one base away. The chain is made from TRBV14 and TRBJ2-5, with 8 bases matching TRBD1. The TCR comes from a man in his late teens or twenties in good health. The sequencing input was naive CD4+ T cells from blood. Per the publication, the cell subset or site label means: true naive CD4+ T cells. The CDR3 region has the sequence CASSRGQARETQYF. The DNA reads TGTGCCAGCAGCCGGGGACAGGCTAGAGAGACCCAGTACTTC.